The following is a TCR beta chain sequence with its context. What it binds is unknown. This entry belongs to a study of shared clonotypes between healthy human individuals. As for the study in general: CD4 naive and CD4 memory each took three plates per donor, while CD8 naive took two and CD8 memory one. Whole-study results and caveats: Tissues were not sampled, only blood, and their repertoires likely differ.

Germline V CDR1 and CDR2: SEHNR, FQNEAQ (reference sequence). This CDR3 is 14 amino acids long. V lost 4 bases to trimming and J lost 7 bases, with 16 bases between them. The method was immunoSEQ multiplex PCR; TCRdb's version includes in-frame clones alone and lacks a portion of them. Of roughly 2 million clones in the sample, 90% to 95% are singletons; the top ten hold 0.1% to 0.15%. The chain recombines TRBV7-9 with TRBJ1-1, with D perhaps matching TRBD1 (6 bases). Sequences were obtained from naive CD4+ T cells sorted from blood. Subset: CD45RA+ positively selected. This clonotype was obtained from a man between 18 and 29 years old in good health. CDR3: CASSSRADSNEAFF. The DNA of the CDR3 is TGTGCCAGCAGCTCCCGGGCGGACAGCAATGAAGCTTTCTTT.